The 22 T cell receptor beta chains below were found in one sample sequenced in a study of blood T cell repertoires in COVID-19. TCRdb keeps only in-frame clones here, not all; method: immunoSEQ multiplex PCR. The table lists around 67,000 clones, about 89% of them singletons. Sequenced: peripheral blood. These receptors all come from a man between 45 and 60 years old with active COVID-19.

J is TRBJ2-2 and V is TRBV19, with TRBD2 matching 15 bases. Losses at the gene ends were 5 bases for V and 0 bases for J; bases not matched to a gene: 7. The CDR3 extends over 19 amino acids. In germline, CDR1 is LNHDA, CDR2 SQIVND (reference sequence). CDR3 loop: CASSASGLAGGTNTGELFF. CDR3 nucleotide sequence: TGTGCCAGTAGTGCGTCGGGACTAGCGGGAGGAACGAACACCGGGGAGCTGTTTTTT. The variable domain in full, with the rest retrieved from reference TRBV19 and TRBJ2-2, is DGGITQSPKYLFRKEGQNVTLSCEQNLNHDAMYWYRQDPGQGLRLIYYSQIVNDFQKGDIAEGYSVSREKKESFPLTVTSAQKNPTAFYLCASSASGLAGGTNTGELFFGEGSRLTVL.

V gene TRBV7-3 combines with J gene TRBJ2-7, with TRBD2 matching over 11 bases. CDR3 length: 17 residues. Germline V CDR1 and CDR2: SGHTA, FQGTGA. With V trimmed by 4 bases and J by 5 bases, 13 bases remained unmatched. CDR3 amino acids: CASSWGLYSGRGDEQYF. In DNA, the CDR3 is TGTGCCAGCAGCTGGGGCCTTTATAGCGGGAGGGGTGACGAGCAGTACTTC. Together with reference TRBV7-3 and TRBJ2-7, the CDR3 gives the full variable domain: GAGVSQTPSNKVTEKGKYVELRCDPISGHTALYWYRQSLGQGPEFLIYFQGTGAADDSGLPNDRFFAVRPEGSVSTLKIQRTERGDSAVYLCASSWGLYSGRGDEQYFGPGTRLTVT.

The chain employs TRBV7-2 and TRBJ1-2; a weak D match, TRBD1 (5 bases). Trimming removed 1 base at V and 4 bases at J, with 16 bases between. Germline CDR1 SGHTA, CDR2 FQGNSA. The CDR3 runs to 16 residues. CDR3 protein: CASSLGAGARVYGYTF. The CDR3 bases are TGTGCCAGCAGCTTAGGGGCTGGGGCAAGGGTCTATGGCTACACCTTC.

The chain carries TRBV24-1 and TRBJ1-4, with D maybe TRBD1 (6 bases). Trimming removed 3 bases at V and 7 bases at J, with 17 bases between. The CDR3 runs to 16 residues. The germline gives CDR1 KGHDR, CDR2 SFDVKD. CDR3 sequence: CATSDTGGQIFEKLFF. In DNA form, the CDR3 reads TGTGCCACCAGTGATACCGGCGGACAGATATTTGAAAAACTGTTTTTT.

This clone was observed a few times. V is TRBV28 and J is TRBJ2-3, with 8 bases that match TRBD2. V was pared by 2 bases and J by 0 bases, with 13 bases of the junction left unmatched. The CDR3 covers 19 residues. Germline lookup yields CDR1 MDHEN and CDR2 SYDVKM. CDR3 nucleotides: TGTGCCAGCAGTTTAGGCTTCCGGGCTAGCGGGTATAGCACAGATACGCAGTATTTT. Translating it yields CASSLGFRASGYSTDTQYF.

The chain employs TRBV7-6 and TRBJ2-1; 7 nucleotides line up with TRBD1. V was clipped by 8 bases and J by 8 bases; unmatched bases: 15. The CDR3 runs to 15 residues. Germline V gives CDR1 SGHVS, CDR2 FNYEAQ. The CDR3 sequence: CASVRAPQGVDEQFF. CDR3 nucleotides: TGTGCCAGCGTCAGAGCCCCCCAGGGGGTAGATGAGCAGTTCTTC.

The V call is TRBV9, the J call TRBJ1-6, with a tentative D call TRBD1 (5 bases). This CDR3 is built from 14 residues. V lost 0 bases, J lost 7 bases, and 8 bases lay in between. Germline lookup yields CDR1 SGDLS and CDR2 YYNGEE. The CDR3 loop reads CASSVGQPNSPLHF. In nucleotides, the CDR3 is TGTGCCAGCAGCGTAGGACAGCCCAATTCACCCCTCCACTTT.

The rearrangement joins TRBV7-2 to TRBJ2-3; the D gene is possibly TRBD2 (5 bases). The CDR3 is made up of 12 amino acids. V was trimmed by 4 bases and J by 6 bases, leaving 8 bases between them. The germline CDR1 and CDR2 sequences are SGHTA and FQGNSA. CDR3: CASSSRVDTQYF. The CDR3 DNA is TGTGCCAGCAGCTCGAGGGTGGATACGCAGTATTTT.

The chain carries TRBV28 and TRBJ2-2; TRBD2 agrees at 14 bases. The CDR3 extends over 20 amino acids. CDR1 MDHEN and CDR2 SYDVKM come from the germline V gene. Trimming at V came to 1 base and at J to 5 bases, leaving 12 bases not matched to a gene. The CDR3 sequence is CASSLYYSGTSGSGTGELFF. The CDR3 DNA reads as TGTGCCAGCAGTTTATACTACTCCGGGACTAGCGGGAGTGGTACCGGGGAGCTGTTTTTT.

This clone appeared a single time. The V and J genes are TRBV11-3 and TRBJ2-1, with 9 bases lining up with TRBD1. The junction had 10 bases not matched to a gene; V was cut back by 5 bases and J by 5 bases. Per the germline V gene, CDR1 is SGHNT and CDR2 is YENEEA. The CDR3 is 16 amino acids. The CDR3 sequence is CASSPRGQGINNEQFF. CDR3 DNA: TGTGCCAGCAGCCCAAGGGGACAGGGTATTAACAATGAGCAGTTCTTC. The full variable domain, rest sourced from reference TRBV11-3 and TRBJ2-1, is EAGVVQSPRYKIIEKKQPVAFWCNPISGHNTLYWYLQNLGQGPELLIRYENEEAVDDSQLPKDRFSAERLKGVDSTLKIQPAELGDSAVYLCASSPRGQGINNEQFFGPGTRLTVL.

This chain connects TRBV19 to TRBJ1-1, with 8 bases identical to TRBD1. Germline values: CDR1 LNHDA, CDR2 SQIVND (reference sequence). The CDR3 extends over 13 amino acids. V trimming: 9 bases; J trimming: 1 base; junction bases outside the gene matches: 4. The CDR3 loop is CASRDRPNTEAFF. The CDR3 nucleotides are TGTGCCAGCAGGGACAGGCCGAACACTGAAGCTTTCTTT.

The chain joins TRBV6-5 to TRBJ2-7; 8 bases map to TRBD2. Germline V lookup: CDR1 MNHEY, CDR2 SVGAGI. This CDR3 has 14 amino acids. V gave up 6 bases and J gave up 4 bases; unmatched junction bases: 8. In DNA, the CDR3 is TGTGCCAGCAGCCGGCGGGGGGCTTGGTACGAGCAGTACTTC. Amino acid sequence: CASSRRGAWYEQYF.

The V call is TRBV5-4, the J call TRBJ1-2, with D possibly TRBD1 on 5 matching bases. The CDR3 sequence is 14 residues long. Trimming pared 0 bases from V and 8 bases from J, leaving 14 bases between. Germline loops: CDR1 SGHNT, CDR2 YYREEE (reference sequence). DNA of the CDR3: TGTGCCAGCAGCTTGGCGGGGGTCCAGGGAGGCTACACCTTC. This codes for CASSLAGVQGGYTF.

This chain connects TRBV10-2 to TRBJ2-3; 7 nucleotides agree with TRBD1. V lost 2 bases and J lost 9; bases outside the gene matches: 11. The CDR3 has 15 amino acids. Germline values: CDR1 WSHSY, CDR2 SAAADI. The CDR3 region is CASSEGRGSTATQYF. The DNA for the CDR3 is TGCGCCAGCAGTGAGGGCAGGGGGAGCACAGCCACGCAGTATTTT.

This rearrangement joins TRBV5-4 to TRBJ2-7, with D possibly matching TRBD1 (7 bases). The CDR3 has 14 residues. CDR1 is SGHNT and CDR2 is YYREEE in the germline V gene (reference sequence). Trimming took 2 bases from V and 12 from J, leaving 21 bases between them. CDR3: CASSFGQEGVARYF. The CDR3 DNA is TGTGCCAGCAGCTTCGGACAGGAGGGGGTAGCTCGGTACTTC.

The chain uses TRBV5-7 and TRBJ2-2, with 11 positions matching TRBD1. TRBV5-7 is known as an ORF, though its function is uncertain. CDR3 length: 16 amino acids. Trimming took 3 bases from V and 5 from J; bases not matched to a gene: 6. CDR3: CASSWPGQGVTGELFF. The CDR3 DNA sequence: TGTGCCAGCAGCTGGCCGGGACAGGGGGTGACCGGGGAGCTGTTTTTT.

The gene calls are TRBV11-1 and TRBJ2-7; 7 bases match TRBD2. Trimming took 4 bases from V and 0 from J; bases not matched to a gene: 3. This CDR3 is 14 amino acids long. The germline gives CDR1 SGHAT, CDR2 FQDESV (reference sequence). The CDR3: CASSSSGDSYEQYF. The CDR3 DNA follows: TGTGCCAGCAGCTCCAGCGGGGACTCCTACGAGCAGTACTTC.

V is TRBV19 and J is TRBJ2-5, with 8 bases matching TRBD2. The germline gives CDR1 LNHDA, CDR2 SQIVND (reference sequence). V lost 5 bases, J lost 3 bases, and 2 bases stayed unmatched. This CDR3 comprises 13 residues. Written as DNA, the CDR3 is TGTGCCAGTAGTCGCGGGGGGAAAGAGACCCAGTACTTC. Protein sequence: CASSRGGKETQYF.

This chain links TRBV11-2 with TRBJ2-1, with 8 bases fitting TRBD2. Trimming cost V 1 base and J 7 bases; bases outside gene matches: 6. CDR1 is SGHAT, CDR2 FQNNGV, per germline. The CDR3 is 15 residues long. The chain's CDR3 is CASSLAGGPQNEQFF. The CDR3 nucleotides are TGTGCCAGCAGCTTAGCGGGAGGGCCTCAGAATGAGCAGTTCTTC. Combining the CDR3 with reference TRBV11-2 and TRBJ2-1 gives the whole variable domain EAGVAQSPRYKIIEKRQSVAFWCNPISGHATLYWYQQILGQGPKLLIQFQNNGVVDDSQLPKDRFSAERLKGVDSTLKIQPAKLEDSAVYLCASSLAGGPQNEQFFGPGTRLTVL.

V usage is TRBV19 and J usage is TRBJ1-2; maybe TRBD1 (6 bases). Germline values: CDR1 LNHDA, CDR2 SQIVND (reference sequence). V was pared by 3 bases and J by 4 bases, with 18 bases between. The CDR3 length is 16 residues. In nucleotides, the CDR3 is TGTGCCAGTAGTATCCGCCAGGGGCCAGCTCTCTATGGCTACACCTTC. Translation: CASSIRQGPALYGYTF.

The chain combines TRBV28 with TRBJ2-7, with a possible D match to TRBD2 (6 bases). Trimming removed 6 bases from V and 3 bases from J, with 15 bases in between. CDR1 is MDHEN and CDR2 is SYDVKM in the germline V gene. The CDR3 covers 14 residues. The CDR3 region has the DNA TGTGCCAGCAGCCCCGGACTACTACTCTACGAGCAGTACTTC. Its protein product is CASSPGLLLYEQYF.

The chain has TRBV9 and TRBJ1-2; no clear D gene. The germline V gene has CDR1 SGDLS and CDR2 YYNGEE. Trimming removed 0 bases from V and 9 bases from J, with 18 bases in between. The CDR3 sequence is 15 residues long. CDR3 DNA: TGTGCCAGCAGCGTAGGTTCCCTTTTGGGCGTCAGCTACACCTTC. It encodes CASSVGSLLGVSYTF.